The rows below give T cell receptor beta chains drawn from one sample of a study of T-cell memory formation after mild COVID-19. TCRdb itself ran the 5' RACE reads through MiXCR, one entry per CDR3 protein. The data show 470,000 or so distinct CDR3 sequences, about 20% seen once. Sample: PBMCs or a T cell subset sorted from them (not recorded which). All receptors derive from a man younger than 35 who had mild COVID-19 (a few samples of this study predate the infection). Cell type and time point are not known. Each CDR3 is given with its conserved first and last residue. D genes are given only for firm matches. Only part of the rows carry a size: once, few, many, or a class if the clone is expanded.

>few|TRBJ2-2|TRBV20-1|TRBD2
CSARATSGGANGELFF
TGCAGTGCTAGAGCGACTAGCGGGGGGGCCAACGGGGAGCTGTTTTTT
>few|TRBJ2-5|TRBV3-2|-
CASSQDLETQYF
TGTGCCAGCAGCCAAGATCTGGAGACCCAGTACTTC
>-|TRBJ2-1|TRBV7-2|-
CASSGTGTYNEQFF
TGTGCCAGCAGCGGTACAGGGACCTACAATGAGCAGTTCTTC
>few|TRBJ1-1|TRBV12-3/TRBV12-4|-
CASTYFPSPGAFF
TGTGCCAGCACCTACTTTCCGAGCCCTGGGGCTTTCTTT
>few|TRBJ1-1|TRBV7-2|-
CASSLVSRGTEAFF
TGTGCCAGCAGCTTAGTGTCCAGGGGCACTGAAGCTTTCTTT
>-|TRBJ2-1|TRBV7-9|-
CASSGAFSYNEQFF
TGTGCCAGCAGCGGGGCTTTCTCCTACAATGAGCAGTTCTTC
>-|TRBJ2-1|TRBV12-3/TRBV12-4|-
CASSNGRGGNEQFF
TGTGCCAGCAGTAACGGACGGGGAGGCAATGAGCAGTTCTTC
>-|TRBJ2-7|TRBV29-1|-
CSVEKGGGVGGEQYF
TGCAGCGTTGAAAAAGGGGGAGGGGTCGGCGGCGAGCAGTACTTC
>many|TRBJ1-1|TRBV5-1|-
CASSSTGGYTEAFF
TGTGCCAGCAGCTCGACAGGAGGGTACACTGAAGCTTTCTTT
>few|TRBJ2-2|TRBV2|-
CASSEIEGANTGELFF
TGTGCCAGCAGTGAGATCGAGGGGGCGAACACCGGGGAGCTGTTTTTT
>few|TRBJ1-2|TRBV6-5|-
CASTGHKGYTF
TGTGCCAGCACAGGACATAAAGGCTACACCTTC
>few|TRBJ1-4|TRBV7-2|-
CASTAATNEKLFF
TGTGCCAGCACGGCTGCAACTAATGAAAAACTGTTTTTT
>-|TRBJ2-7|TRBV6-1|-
CASTKGEGASYEQYF
TGTGCCAGCACCAAGGGGGAAGGGGCCTCCTACGAGCAGTACTTC
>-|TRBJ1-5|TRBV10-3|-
CAISSKSVRGRDGPQHF
TGTGCCATCAGTTCCAAGTCGGTTCGGGGCAGGGATGGGCCCCAGCATTTT
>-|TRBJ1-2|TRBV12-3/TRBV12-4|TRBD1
CASNPSGQGYGYTF
TGTGCCAGCAATCCGTCTGGACAGGGCTATGGCTACACCTTC
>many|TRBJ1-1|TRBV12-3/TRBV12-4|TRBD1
CASNNPGQGATEAFF
TGTGCCAGCAATAATCCGGGACAGGGGGCCACTGAAGCTTTCTTT
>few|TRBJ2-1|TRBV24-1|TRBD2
CATRGTGLNNEQFF
TGTGCCACCAGGGGGACGGGACTAAACAATGAGCAGTTCTTC
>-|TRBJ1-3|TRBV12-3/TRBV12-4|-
CASSFTVRPGNTIYF
TGTGCCAGCAGTTTCACCGTAAGGCCTGGAAACACCATATATTTT
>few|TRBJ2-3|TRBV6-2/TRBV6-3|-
CASRVKPHTDTQYF
TGTGCCAGCAGAGTCAAGCCCCATACAGATACGCAGTATTTT
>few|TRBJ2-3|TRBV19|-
CASSIVAALGTQYF
TGTGCCAGTAGTATAGTAGCGGCCCTAGGGACGCAGTATTTT
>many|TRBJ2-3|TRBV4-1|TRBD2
CASSQELTSQDTQYF
TGCGCCAGCAGCCAAGAATTGACTAGCCAGGATACGCAGTATTTT
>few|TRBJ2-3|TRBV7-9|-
CASSLDFADTQYF
TGTGCCAGCAGCTTAGATTTCGCAGATACGCAGTATTTT
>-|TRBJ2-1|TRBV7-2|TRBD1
CASSPWDSRRYNEQFF
TGTGCCAGCAGCCCGTGGGACAGTCGAAGGTACAATGAGCAGTTCTTC
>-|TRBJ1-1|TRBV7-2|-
CASSPGYVRVDTEAFF
TGTGCCAGCAGCCCCGGTTATGTAAGGGTGGACACTGAAGCTTTCTTT
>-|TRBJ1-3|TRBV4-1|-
CASSQEGSGSGNTIYF
TGCGCCAGCAGCCAAGAGGGTTCGGGCTCTGGAAACACCATATATTTT
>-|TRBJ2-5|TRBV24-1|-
CATSDLSGGTQYF
TGTGCCACCAGTGATTTGTCCGGCGGAACCCAGTACTTC
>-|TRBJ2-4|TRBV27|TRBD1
CASRHQGVRGNIQYF
TGTGCCAGCAGGCACCAGGGGGTTCGTGGAAACATTCAGTACTTC
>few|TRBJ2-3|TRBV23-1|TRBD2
CASSLMSPGVGTKKYF
TGCGCCAGCAGTCTTATGAGCCCCGGTGTGGGGACTAAGAAGTATTTT
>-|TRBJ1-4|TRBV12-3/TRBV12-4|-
CASSFVNEKLFF
TGTGCCAGCAGTTTTGTCAATGAAAAACTGTTTTTT
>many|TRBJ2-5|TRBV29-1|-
CSVGAQYF
TGCAGCGTTGGGGCCCAGTACTTC
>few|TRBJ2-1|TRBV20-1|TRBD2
CSARAAGTNYNEQFF
TGCAGTGCTAGAGCCGCCGGGACTAACTACAATGAGCAGTTCTTC
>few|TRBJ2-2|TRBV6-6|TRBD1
CASNRDSENTGELFF
TGTGCCAGCAACCGGGACAGCGAGAACACCGGGGAGCTGTTTTTT
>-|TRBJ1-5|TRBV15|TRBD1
CATSRRGTDQPQHF
TGTGCCACCAGCCGCCGCGGGACAGATCAGCCCCAGCATTTT
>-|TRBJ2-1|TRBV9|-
CASSSPATDYNEQFF
TGTGCCAGCAGCTCCCCGGCGACAGATTACAATGAGCAGTTCTTC
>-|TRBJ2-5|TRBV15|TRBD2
CATRTGTSRTQYF
TGTGCCACCAGAACCGGGACTAGCCGGACCCAGTACTTC
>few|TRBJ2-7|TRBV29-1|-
CSVEDWTSHEQYF
TGCAGCGTTGAAGATTGGACGAGCCACGAGCAGTACTTC
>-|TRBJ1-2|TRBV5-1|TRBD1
CASSLEGTGGYGYTF
TGCGCCAGCAGCTTGGAAGGGACAGGGGGCTATGGCTACACCTTC
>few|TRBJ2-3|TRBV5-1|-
CASSLTSGALTDTQYF
TGCGCCAGCAGCTTGACCTCGGGGGCCCTCACAGATACGCAGTATTTT
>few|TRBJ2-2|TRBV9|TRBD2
CASSLGLGVTGELFF
TGTGCCAGCAGCCTTGGACTAGGGGTGACCGGGGAGCTGTTTTTT
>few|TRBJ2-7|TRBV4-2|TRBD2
CASSQEGTSVYEQYF
TGTGCCAGCAGCCAAGAGGGGACTAGCGTCTACGAGCAGTACTTC
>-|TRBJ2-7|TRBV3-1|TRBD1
CASSGPGQGWYEQYF
TGTGCCAGCAGCGGACCGGGACAGGGTTGGTACGAGCAGTACTTC
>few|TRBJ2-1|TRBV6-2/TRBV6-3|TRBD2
CASSYRTSGGDEQFF
TGTGCCAGCAGTTACAGAACTAGCGGGGGGGATGAGCAGTTCTTC
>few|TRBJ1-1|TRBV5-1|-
CASSLTDGRGTEAFF
TGCGCCAGCAGCCTTACGGACGGGAGGGGCACTGAAGCTTTCTTT
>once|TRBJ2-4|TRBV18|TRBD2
CASSPSGGTKNIQYF
TGTGCCAGCTCACCTAGCGGGGGGACCAAAAACATTCAGTACTTC
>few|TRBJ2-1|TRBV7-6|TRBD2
CASSLLSGVSYNEQFF
TGTGCCAGCAGCTTATTAAGCGGGGTATCCTACAATGAGCAGTTCTTC
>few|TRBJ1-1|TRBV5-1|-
CASSDVTGHTEAFF
TGCGCCAGCAGCGACGTCACAGGGCACACTGAAGCTTTCTTT
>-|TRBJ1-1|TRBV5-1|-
CASSIDRLNTEAFF
TGCGCCAGCAGCATAGACCGCCTGAACACTGAAGCTTTCTTT
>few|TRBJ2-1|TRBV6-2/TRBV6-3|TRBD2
CASSEDPLAGAFGEQFF
TGTGCCAGCAGTGAAGATCCTCTAGCGGGGGCCTTTGGGGAGCAGTTCTTC
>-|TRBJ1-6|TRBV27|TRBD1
CASQRGGDGNSPLNF
TGTGCCAGCCAGAGAGGGGGCGATGGAAATTCACCCCTCAACTTT
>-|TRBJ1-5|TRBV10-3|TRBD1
CAISEGGGLGQPQHF
TGTGCCATCAGTGAGGGAGGGGGCCTAGGTCAGCCCCAGCATTTT
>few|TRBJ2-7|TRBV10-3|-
CAISDTMGSYEQYF
TGTGCCATCAGTGACACCATGGGGTCCTACGAGCAGTACTTC
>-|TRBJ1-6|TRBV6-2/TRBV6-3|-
CASTEQGPNSPLHF
TGTGCCAGCACCGAACAGGGCCCAAATTCACCCCTCCACTTT
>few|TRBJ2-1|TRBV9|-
CASSTQGAVYNEQFF
TGTGCCAGCAGCACCCAAGGAGCTGTCTACAATGAGCAGTTCTTC